These 21 T cell receptor beta chains share one sample of origin, sequenced in a study of cytomegalovirus exposure and HLA in healthy donors. The PCR had 60 Vbeta and 13 Jbeta primers. Only in-frame clones appear in the TCRdb table, and some are missing; sequencing was by immunoSEQ multiplex PCR. Here the sample spans about 180,000 clones, around 80% being singletons. The sample consisted of PBMCs. The receptors derive from a girl between 2 and 10 years old in good health and CMV-seropositive.

The V call is TRBV25-1, the J call TRBJ2-5; TRBD1 matches 7 bases. The CDR3 contains 16 residues. The germline V gene encodes CDR1 MGHDK and CDR2 SYGVNS. The J segment lost 2 bases and the V segment lost 1 base, leaving 7 bases of the junction unmatched. CDR3 nucleotide sequence: TGTGCCAGCAGTGAATCCGTCGGGACAGCACAAGAGACCCAGTACTTC. Amino acids: CASSESVGTAQETQYF.

J is TRBJ2-1 and V is TRBV5-6; 7 bases are shared with TRBD2. The CDR3 covers 17 residues. The V segment lost 5 bases and the J segment 0 bases; nucleotides outside the gene matches: 11. The V gene's germline CDR1 is SGHDT and CDR2 YYEEEE. The CDR3 region has the DNA TGTGCCAGCAGGGGGGGGATAGGCCCGAGCTCCTACAATGAGCAGTTCTTC. Translated: CASRGGIGPSSYNEQFF. Full variable domain (missing parts from reference TRBV5-6 and TRBJ2-1): DAGVTQSPTHLIKTRGQQVTLRCSPKSGHDTVSWYQQALGQGPQFIFQYYEEEERQRGNFPDRFSGHQFPNYSSELNVNALLLGDSALYLCASRGGIGPSSYNEQFFGPGTRLTVL.

The genes are TRBV2 and TRBJ1-1; 9 bases fit TRBD1. This CDR3 region has 14 residues. V was clipped by 6 bases and J by 5 bases; unmatched bases: 7. CDR1 SNHLY and CDR2 FYNNEI come from the germline V gene. The CDR3 DNA is TGTGCCAGCAGAGACCGACAGGGGGATACTGAAGCTTTCTTT. This sequence encodes CASRDRQGDTEAFF.

J is TRBJ2-7 and V is TRBV10-3, with D tentatively TRBD2 (6 bases). Trimming removed 0 bases from V and 3 bases from J, with 12 bases in between. The CDR3 contains 15 residues. The germline CDR1 and CDR2 sequences are ENHRY and SYGVKD. CDR3 DNA sequence: TGTGCCATCAGTGAGTCGACTAGGACCGACTACGAGCAGTACTTC. Its protein is CAISESTRTDYEQYF.

The rearrangement links TRBV30 to TRBJ2-1; 9 nucleotides match TRBD1. The CDR3 is 13 amino acids. The germline V gene encodes CDR1 GTSNPN and CDR2 SVGIG (reference sequence). The ends lost 0 bases at V and 8 bases at J; junction bases unmatched: 2. The CDR3 nucleotides read TGTGCCTGGAGTGTAGGGACAGGGTATGAGCAGTTCTTC. Amino acids: CAWSVGTGYEQFF. The full variable domain, its missing parts supplied by reference TRBV30 and TRBJ2-1, is SQTIHQWPATLVQPVGSPLSLECTVEGTSNPNLYWYRQAAGRGLQLLFYSVGIGQISSEVPQNLSASRPQDRQFILSSKKLLLSDSGFYLCAWSVGTGYEQFFGPGTRLTVL.

The chain joins TRBV5-3 to TRBJ1-4; perhaps TRBD1 as D (5 bases). TRBV5-3 is identified as an open reading frame with a role that is uncertain. CDR3 length: 12 amino acids. Trimming pared 1 base from V and 11 bases from J, leaving 9 bases between. The CDR3 nucleotides are TGTGCCAGAAGCTTGAGTGGGACTAAACTGTTTTTT. The encoded protein is CARSLSGTKLFF.

The chain has TRBV28 and TRBJ1-3; maybe TRBD1 (6 bases). Looked up from germline, CDR1 is MDHEN and CDR2 is SYDVKM. The CDR3 is made up of 17 amino acids. Trimming removed 9 bases from V and 0 bases from J, with 21 bases in between. CDR3 residues: CASWGSGAPSSGNTIYF. Written as DNA, the CDR3 is TGTGCCAGTTGGGGGTCAGGGGCGCCCTCCTCTGGAAACACCATATATTTT.

The chain employs TRBV4-2 and TRBJ2-5; no clear D gene. The last part of the DNA fits TRBJ2-7 better; the J call may be wrong. The germline CDR1 and CDR2 sequences are LGHNA and YNFKEQ. The CDR3 sequence is 14 residues long. CDR3 residues: CASSQVLGVREQYF. The CDR3 nucleotides are TGTGCCAGCAGCCAAGTATTAGGAGTCCGCGAGCAGTACTTC.

The chain uses TRBV7-9 and TRBJ2-5; D gene unclear. The CDR3 runs to 14 residues. V lost 1 base to trimming and J lost 1 base, with 7 bases between them. The germline gives CDR1 SEHNR, CDR2 FQNEAQ (reference sequence). CDR3 residues: CASSLGRSQETQYF. In DNA, the CDR3 is TGTGCCAGCAGCTTAGGTCGGTCCCAAGAGACCCAGTACTTC.

The chain uses TRBV11-3 and TRBJ2-2; a weak D match, TRBD2 (7 bases). V gave up 8 bases and J gave up 2 bases, with 15 bases separating them. The CDR3 has 15 residues. The germline V gene has CDR1 SGHNT and CDR2 YENEEA. In nucleotides, the CDR3 is TGTGCCAGCCGTTGGGGGGGCGACAACACCGGGGAGCTGTTTTTT. As protein: CASRWGGDNTGELFF.

The rearrangement uses TRBV15 and TRBJ1-3; possible D gene TRBD1, 5 bases. Germline CDR1 is LNHNV and CDR2 is YYDKDF (reference sequence). This CDR3 has 16 residues. V lost 1 base, J lost 11 bases, and 21 bases lay in between. The CDR3 nucleotides are TGTGCCACCAGCAGAGGATTCGAGCACAGGCCAAGGGCCATATATTTT. Translating gives CATSRGFEHRPRAIYF. Variable domain in full (rest from reference TRBV15 and TRBJ1-3): DAMVIQNPRYQVTQFGKPVTLSCSQTLNHNVMYWYQQKSSQAPKLLFHYYDKDFNNEADTPDNFQSRRPNTSFCFLDIRSPGLGDTAMYLCATSRGFEHRPRAIYFGEGSWLTVV.

The chain has TRBV7-3 and TRBJ2-7; 8 bases align to TRBD1. The CDR3 consists of 13 residues. J lost 3 bases, V lost 3 bases, and 1 base had no gene match. From germline, CDR1 is SGHTA and CDR2 FQGTGA. CDR3 residues: CASSFGQGYEQYF. The CDR3 region has the DNA TGTGCCAGCAGCTTCGGACAGGGCTACGAGCAGTACTTC.

This chain connects TRBV7-2 to TRBJ1-1, with TRBD1 identical over 8 bases. The germline V gene encodes CDR1 SGHTA and CDR2 FQGNSA. With 5 bases clipped from V and 5 bases from J, the junction kept 10 bases outside the gene matches. The CDR3 totals 15 residues. The CDR3 region is CASSTRQGRDTEAFF. CDR3 in DNA: TGTGCCAGCAGCACCCGACAGGGGCGGGATACTGAAGCTTTCTTT.

This chain joins TRBV30 and TRBJ2-1, with 8 bases aligning to TRBD1. With V trimmed by 0 bases and J by 9 bases, 7 bases remained unmatched. Germline V gives CDR1 GTSNPN, CDR2 SVGIG (reference sequence). This CDR3 is built from 14 residues. The CDR3 sequence: CAWSVVQGASEQFF. The CDR3 DNA sequence: TGTGCCTGGAGTGTAGTGCAGGGGGCAAGTGAGCAGTTCTTC.

For the CDR3, the DNA is TGTGCCAGCAGTTACTATGTAACAGATACGCAGTATTTT. It is translated as CASSYYVTDTQYF. The chain employs TRBV6-5 and TRBJ2-3; the D is unclear. Trimming shortened V by 1 base and J by 3 bases, and 5 bases separated the two germline ends. The CDR3 sequence is 13 residues long. The germline V gene has CDR1 MNHEY and CDR2 SVGAGI.

The genes are TRBV4-1 and TRBJ2-5; D might be TRBD2 (5 bases). The end of the DNA is better explained by TRBJ2-7, so the J call may be wrong. CDR1 and CDR2 (germline): MGHRA, YSYEKL. This CDR3 region has 15 residues. For the CDR3, the DNA is TGCGCCAGCAGCCTCGAGGGCTTAAGCTCCTACGAGCAGTACTTC. Amino acid sequence: CASSLEGLSSYEQYF.

V is TRBV9 and J is TRBJ1-1, with 7 positions matching TRBD1. The germline V gene has CDR1 SGDLS and CDR2 YYNGEE. The CDR3 is 14 residues long. Trimming removed 0 bases from V and 5 bases from J; junction bases left unmatched: 4. The CDR3 DNA is TGTGCCAGCAGCGTAGGGAGGGGGCGAACTGAAGCTTTCTTT. Its translation is CASSVGRGRTEAFF.

The V gene is TRBV9, the J gene TRBJ1-5; 8 bases map to TRBD1. The CDR3 loop spans 15 amino acids. After removal of 7 bases from V and 2 bases from J, the junction contained 8 bases not matched to a gene. The germline CDR1 and CDR2 sequences are SGDLS and YYNGEE. The CDR3 coding sequence is TGTGCCAGCTTGCTGGGGGGACAGGGCAATCAGCCCCAGCATTTT. It encodes CASLLGGQGNQPQHF. Together with reference TRBV9 and TRBJ1-5, the CDR3 gives the full variable domain: DSGVTQTPKHLITATGQRVTLRCSPRSGDLSVYWYQQSLDQGLQFLIQYYNGEERAKGNILERFSAQQFPDLHSELNLSSLELGDSALYFCASLLGGQGNQPQHFGDGTRLSIL.

V and J are TRBV5-1 and TRBJ2-3; TRBD2 is a possible D gene (5 bases). CDR1 is SGHRS and CDR2 is YFSETQ in the germline V gene. The CDR3 spans 14 residues. Between the trimmed V and J ends, which lost 8 bases and 0 bases, there was a span of 13 bases. CDR3 region: CASSRGTSTDTQYF. CDR3 nucleotide sequence: TGCGCCAGTTCCCGGGGAACTAGCACAGATACGCAGTATTTT.

The chain is built from TRBV5-8 and TRBJ2-1; TRBD1 matches 7 bases. Germline lookup yields CDR1 SGHTS and CDR2 YDEGEE. There are 17 residues in the CDR3. V gave up 4 bases and J gave up 3 bases; unmatched junction bases: 13. CDR3 in amino acids: CASSQRPGNRGYNEQFF. The CDR3 region has the DNA TGTGCCAGCAGCCAGCGCCCCGGGAACAGGGGCTACAATGAGCAGTTCTTC.

This clone was recorded once. Here the CDR3 DNA reads TGTGCCAGCTCACAAGGACAGTCCTACGAGCAGTACTTC. Residues: CASSQGQSYEQYF. The gene calls are TRBV18 and TRBJ2-7; D perhaps matches TRBD1 (6 bases). The CDR3 runs to 13 residues. The germline V and J ends were trimmed by 4 bases and 1 base, with 8 bases remaining between them. Germline values: CDR1 KGHSH, CDR2 LQKENI.